This is a list of T cell receptor beta chains from one sample in a study of cytomegalovirus exposure and HLA in healthy donors. The assay was immunoSEQ multiplex PCR, and TCRdb's table has in-frame clones only and misses some. There are some 100,000 clones in the sample; 75% to 85% occur only once, and more than 3% lies in the top ten. Sequencing was carried out using PBMCs. These receptors were collected from a woman in her fifties or sixties in good health and CMV-seropositive. Each CDR3 is given with its conserved first and last residue. Each record gives: clone size, V gene, J gene, D gene, CDR3 protein, CDR3 DNA. D genes are given only for firm matches. Clone size, where shown, is once, few, many, or a class for clones that have expanded.

abundance: NA
v_gene: TRBV19
j_gene: TRBJ1-2
d_gene: TRBD1
CDR3aa: CASSIATGVGYTF
CDR3nt: TGTGCCAGTAGTATAGCGACAGGGGTTGGCTACACCTTC

abundance: NA
v_gene: TRBV5-4
j_gene: TRBJ1-1
d_gene: TRBD1
CDR3aa: CASRFDRGNVNTEAFF
CDR3nt: TGTGCCAGCAGATTTGACAGGGGGAATGTGAACACTGAAGCTTTCTTT

abundance: few
v_gene: TRBV5-6
j_gene: TRBJ2-5
d_gene: TRBD1
CDR3aa: CASSLLGQGPRRAQYF
CDR3nt: TGTGCCAGCAGCTTGCTGGGACAGGGACCAAGGAGAGCCCAGTACTTC

abundance: NA
v_gene: TRBV18
j_gene: TRBJ1-1
d_gene: NA
CDR3aa: CASSPTTENTEAFF
CDR3nt: TGTGCCAGCTCACCAACAACAGAGAACACTGAAGCTTTCTTT

abundance: NA
v_gene: TRBV6-5
j_gene: TRBJ2-3
d_gene: NA
CDR3aa: CASRDSTDTQYF
CDR3nt: TGTGCCAGCAGAGACTCCACAGATACGCAGTATTTT

abundance: NA
v_gene: TRBV19
j_gene: TRBJ1-1
d_gene: TRBD1
CDR3aa: CASSFSGTGGNTEAFF
CDR3nt: TGTGCCAGTAGTTTCTCCGGGACAGGGGGGAACACTGAAGCTTTCTTT

abundance: NA
v_gene: TRBV18
j_gene: TRBJ1-3
d_gene: NA
CDR3aa: CASSPSPYSGNTIYF
CDR3nt: TGTGCCAGCTCACCAAGCCCATACTCTGGAAACACCATATATTTT

abundance: NA
v_gene: TRBV18
j_gene: TRBJ1-2
d_gene: TRBD1
CDR3aa: CASSPPTGTGIGYTF
CDR3nt: TGTGCCAGCTCACCCCCGACAGGGACAGGGATCGGCTACACCTTC

abundance: NA
v_gene: TRBV2
j_gene: TRBJ2-1
d_gene: TRBD2
CDR3aa: CATIAGGPNNEQFF
CDR3nt: TGTGCCACCATAGCGGGAGGGCCTAACAATGAGCAGTTCTTC

abundance: NA
v_gene: TRBV7-9
j_gene: TRBJ1-2
d_gene: TRBD1
CDR3aa: CASSQGDFNGYTF
CDR3nt: TGTGCCAGCAGCCAGGGGGACTTTAATGGCTACACCTTC

abundance: NA
v_gene: TRBV27
j_gene: TRBJ2-1
d_gene: NA
CDR3aa: CATGRGYNEQFF
CDR3nt: TGTGCCACCGGCAGGGGATACAATGAGCAGTTCTTC

abundance: once
v_gene: TRBV27
j_gene: TRBJ1-2
d_gene: TRBD1
CDR3aa: CASSSGGDYGYTF
CDR3nt: TGTGCCAGCAGTTCAGGGGGAGACTATGGCTACACCTTC

abundance: NA
v_gene: TRBV10-3
j_gene: TRBJ2-3
d_gene: TRBD2
CDR3aa: CAISESAGGGTDTQYF
CDR3nt: TGTGCCATCAGTGAGTCGGCGGGAGGCGGCACAGATACGCAGTATTTT

abundance: NA
v_gene: TRBV5-1
j_gene: TRBJ1-6
d_gene: NA
CDR3aa: CASSLAEGSYNSPLHF
CDR3nt: TGCGCCAGCAGCCTGGCGGAGGGATCCTATAATTCACCCCTCCACTTT

abundance: NA
v_gene: TRBV30
j_gene: TRBJ1-1
d_gene: NA
CDR3aa: CAWSSGRGTEAFF
CDR3nt: TGTGCCTGGAGTTCAGGCAGGGGCACTGAAGCTTTCTTT

abundance: NA
v_gene: TRBV11-2
j_gene: TRBJ2-2
d_gene: TRBD2
CDR3aa: CASRSGGTTGELFF
CDR3nt: TGTGCCAGCAGGTCGGGGGGAACCACCGGGGAGCTGTTTTTT

abundance: NA
v_gene: TRBV9
j_gene: TRBJ2-1
d_gene: NA
CDR3aa: CASSPSLAASSYNEQFF
CDR3nt: TGTGCCAGCAGCCCTTCGTTAGCAGCGAGCTCCTACAATGAGCAGTTCTTC

abundance: NA
v_gene: TRBV19
j_gene: TRBJ2-3
d_gene: NA
CDR3aa: CASSLALGGGPDTQYF
CDR3nt: TGTGCCAGTAGTCTTGCCCTGGGGGGAGGTCCAGATACGCAGTATTTT

abundance: NA
v_gene: TRBV2
j_gene: TRBJ1-4
d_gene: NA
CDR3aa: CASSPGVRVEKLFF
CDR3nt: TGTGCCAGCAGCCCAGGGGTTCGTGTTGAAAAACTGTTTTTT

abundance: NA
v_gene: TRBV12-2
j_gene: TRBJ2-7
d_gene: NA
CDR3aa: CASRLVCRGSYEQYF
CDR3nt: TGTGCAAGTCGCTTAGTCTGCCGGGGGTCCTACGAGCAGTACTTC

abundance: NA
v_gene: TRBV18
j_gene: TRBJ1-6
d_gene: TRBD1
CDR3aa: CASCYAGTGDSPLHF
CDR3nt: TGTGCCAGCTGTTATGCCGGGACAGGGGACTCACCCCTCCACTTT

abundance: NA
v_gene: TRBV9
j_gene: TRBJ2-1
d_gene: NA
CDR3aa: CASSVDERWYEQFF
CDR3nt: TGTGCCAGCAGCGTAGACGAGCGGTGGTATGAGCAGTTCTTC

abundance: NA
v_gene: TRBV29-1
j_gene: TRBJ1-1
d_gene: TRBD1
CDR3aa: CSAGTGQAMNTEAFF
CDR3nt: TGCAGCGCCGGGACAGGGCAGGCCATGAACACTGAAGCTTTCTTT

abundance: NA
v_gene: TRBV29-1
j_gene: TRBJ2-1
d_gene: TRBD2
CDR3aa: CSVTHSGGLKEQFF
CDR3nt: TGCAGCGTCACCCACAGCGGGGGCCTCAAAGAGCAGTTCTTC